This is a list of T cell receptor beta chains from one sample in a study of T-cell reconstitution after alpha-beta-depleted transplantation in children. TCRdb used MiXCR to reprocess the PCR reads, holding one entry per CDR3 protein. The table includes 70,000 to 100,000 distinct CDR3 sequences, more than 10% detected once. The material was PBMCs from the stem cell graft donor, obtained from the stem cell graft. The receptors here all came from a human donor who donated a stem cell graft to a child with inherited bone marrow failure. The CDR3 runs from the conserved cysteine through the conserved F or W. Fields, in order: CDR3 length, J gene, clone size, V gene, CDR3 protein. Not every row has a clone size; where given, it reads once, few, many or a size class.

len: 12; j_gene: TRBJ1-1; abundance: many; v_gene: TRBV7-2; CDR3aa: CASSPQGTEAFF
len: 13; j_gene: TRBJ1-2; abundance: -; v_gene: TRBV30; CDR3aa: CAWSVTGSEGYTF
len: 15; j_gene: TRBJ2-5; abundance: many; v_gene: TRBV4-1; CDR3aa: CASSQDPGTGETQYF
len: 15; j_gene: TRBJ1-1; abundance: many; v_gene: TRBV14; CDR3aa: CASSQDHGQGAKAFF
len: 14; j_gene: TRBJ2-2; abundance: few; v_gene: TRBV6-5; CDR3aa: CASSYGLNTGELFF
len: 13; j_gene: TRBJ2-6; abundance: many; v_gene: TRBV28; CDR3aa: CASSFAGANVLTF
len: 16; j_gene: TRBJ2-2; abundance: -; v_gene: TRBV6-2/TRBV6-3; CDR3aa: CASSYSFTGVTGELFF
len: 13; j_gene: TRBJ1-1; abundance: -; v_gene: TRBV6-4; CDR3aa: CASSAGGQGAAFF
len: 15; j_gene: TRBJ2-6; abundance: many; v_gene: TRBV2; CDR3aa: CASTPSLSGANVLTF
len: 17; j_gene: TRBJ2-5; abundance: many; v_gene: TRBV12-3/TRBV12-4; CDR3aa: CASSFGGGPPPGETQYF
len: 16; j_gene: TRBJ2-3; abundance: many; v_gene: TRBV5-1; CDR3aa: CASSLPWAGGTDTQYF
len: 13; j_gene: TRBJ1-1; abundance: many; v_gene: TRBV15; CDR3aa: CATSRSALNEAFF
len: 12; j_gene: TRBJ2-7; abundance: -; v_gene: TRBV6-2/TRBV6-3; CDR3aa: CAAGTGLDEQYF
len: 13; j_gene: TRBJ1-1; abundance: -; v_gene: TRBV9; CDR3aa: CASSTGQDTEAFF
len: 16; j_gene: TRBJ1-6; abundance: many; v_gene: TRBV4-2; CDR3aa: CASSQAHSTGFSPLHF
len: 13; j_gene: TRBJ2-3; abundance: -; v_gene: TRBV11-2; CDR3aa: CASSLVDTDTQYF
len: 17; j_gene: TRBJ2-6; abundance: many; v_gene: TRBV5-1; CDR3aa: CASSLEAARSGANVLTF
len: 14; j_gene: TRBJ2-1; abundance: -; v_gene: TRBV19; CDR3aa: CASNPAYLVGEQFF
len: 14; j_gene: TRBJ2-4; abundance: many; v_gene: TRBV7-2; CDR3aa: CASSPRLAKNIQYF
len: 14; j_gene: TRBJ1-5; abundance: many; v_gene: TRBV6-5; CDR3aa: CASSYKRDNQPQHF
len: 16; j_gene: TRBJ2-7; abundance: -; v_gene: TRBV7-9; CDR3aa: CARSPPVAGGPYEQYF
len: 12; j_gene: TRBJ2-1; abundance: -; v_gene: TRBV29-1; CDR3aa: CSVVAPSGPQFF
len: 15; j_gene: TRBJ2-1; abundance: many; v_gene: TRBV7-9; CDR3aa: CASSLWTWGVNEQFF
len: 11; j_gene: TRBJ2-1; abundance: many; v_gene: TRBV27; CDR3aa: CASSYTGKQFF
len: 17; j_gene: TRBJ2-1; abundance: many; v_gene: TRBV28; CDR3aa: CASSPIEQLGGYNEQFF
len: 15; j_gene: TRBJ2-7; abundance: many; v_gene: TRBV4-1; CDR3aa: CASSQDGGRVYEQYF
len: 14; j_gene: TRBJ2-1; abundance: many; v_gene: TRBV20-1; CDR3aa: CSATGTSGSNEQFF
len: 12; j_gene: TRBJ1-6; abundance: many; v_gene: TRBV5-1; CDR3aa: CASSLVGDPLHF
len: 13; j_gene: TRBJ2-7; abundance: -; v_gene: TRBV23-1; CDR3aa: CASPGDRAYEQYF
len: 14; j_gene: TRBJ1-3; abundance: many; v_gene: TRBV5-1; CDR3aa: CASSLDTGGNTIYF
len: 15; j_gene: TRBJ2-3; abundance: few; v_gene: TRBV9; CDR3aa: CASSGTSGLGDTQYF
len: 15; j_gene: TRBJ2-5; abundance: many; v_gene: TRBV12-3/TRBV12-4; CDR3aa: CASSFRTTSEETQYF
len: 14; j_gene: TRBJ2-2; abundance: many; v_gene: TRBV9; CDR3aa: CASSVGLYTGELFF
len: 14; j_gene: TRBJ2-3; abundance: many; v_gene: TRBV5-1; CDR3aa: CASSLTSETDTQYF
len: 15; j_gene: TRBJ2-1; abundance: many; v_gene: TRBV5-1; CDR3aa: CASSFSGQAYNEQFF
len: 14; j_gene: TRBJ2-7; abundance: many; v_gene: TRBV5-6; CDR3aa: CASSLDARGYEQYF
len: 16; j_gene: TRBJ2-4; abundance: many; v_gene: TRBV2; CDR3aa: CASSDYDFGGRDIQYF
len: 16; j_gene: TRBJ2-2; abundance: -; v_gene: TRBV20-1; CDR3aa: CSARDRVRGETGELFF
len: 14; j_gene: TRBJ2-1; abundance: many; v_gene: TRBV5-1; CDR3aa: CASSVLSLNNEQFF
len: 15; j_gene: TRBJ2-5; abundance: -; v_gene: TRBV9; CDR3aa: CASSGGTVTQETQYF
len: 15; j_gene: TRBJ2-7; abundance: few; v_gene: TRBV9; CDR3aa: CASSLLPGRSYEQYF
len: 14; j_gene: TRBJ2-4; abundance: many; v_gene: TRBV6-5; CDR3aa: CASSYADREGIQYF
len: 13; j_gene: TRBJ2-1; abundance: few; v_gene: TRBV6-2/TRBV6-3; CDR3aa: CASTWVGFNEQFF
len: 12; j_gene: TRBJ1-4; abundance: many; v_gene: TRBV19; CDR3aa: CAVSTPHKGLFF
len: 14; j_gene: TRBJ1-2; abundance: many; v_gene: TRBV7-2; CDR3aa: CASITGGFPYGYTF
len: 11; j_gene: TRBJ1-5; abundance: -; v_gene: TRBV20-1; CDR3aa: CSAPPLQSQHF
len: 15; j_gene: TRBJ2-3; abundance: many; v_gene: TRBV27; CDR3aa: CASSSLATSTDTQYF
len: 13; j_gene: TRBJ2-5; abundance: -; v_gene: TRBV5-1; CDR3aa: CASSGTVQETQYF
len: 11; j_gene: TRBJ2-7; abundance: many; v_gene: TRBV7-2; CDR3aa: CASSRDYEQYF
len: 17; j_gene: TRBJ2-1; abundance: many; v_gene: TRBV4-3; CDR3aa: CASSQDPTPGLKNEQFF
len: 15; j_gene: TRBJ2-1; abundance: many; v_gene: TRBV5-6; CDR3aa: CASRRQGATYNEQFF
len: 14; j_gene: TRBJ1-5; abundance: many; v_gene: TRBV10-2; CDR3aa: CASTGSGGNQPQHF
len: 17; j_gene: TRBJ2-7; abundance: few; v_gene: TRBV29-1; CDR3aa: CSVERWVTRTFGSEQYF
len: 16; j_gene: TRBJ2-1; abundance: many; v_gene: TRBV5-1; CDR3aa: CASSISGDSSYNEQFF